These 10 T cell receptor beta chains came from one sample sequenced in a study of blood T cell repertoires in COVID-19. Generated by immunoSEQ multiplex PCR, the TCRdb table keeps only in-frame clones and is missing some. The sample has approximately 130,000 clones, around 86% seen once. The sequenced sample was PBMCs or T cells enriched from blood (not recorded which). All receptors derive from a man aged 25 to 40 who had recovered from COVID-19.

This chain uses TRBV12-3 or TRBV12-4 with TRBJ1-5; no clear D. This CDR3 is 13 amino acids long. The V gene lost 4 bases and the J gene lost 5 bases, with 9 bases spanning the gap. CDR3 bases: TGTGCCAGCAGTTATAATGAGTATCAGCCCCAGCATTTT. Protein sequence: CASSYNEYQPQHF.

In nucleotides, the CDR3 is TGTGCCAGCAGTAGGCAGCGGCAAGAGACCCAGTACTTC. It yields the protein CASSRQRQETQYF. The chain joins TRBV2 to TRBJ2-5; D is possibly TRBD2 (5 bases). The V end lost 5 bases, the J end lost 2 bases, and 9 bases lay between the germline ends. In germline, CDR1 is SNHLY, CDR2 FYNNEI. The CDR3 extends over 13 amino acids.

The gene calls are TRBV19 and TRBJ2-1; 8 bases agree with TRBD1. Germline loops: CDR1 LNHDA, CDR2 SQIVND (reference sequence). The CDR3 loop spans 13 amino acids. After removal of 11 bases from V and 10 bases from J, the junction contained 13 bases not matched to a gene. The CDR3 loop is CAARRPGGREQFF. The CDR3 DNA sequence: TGTGCCGCCCGGAGACCAGGGGGCAGGGAGCAGTTCTTC.

The V call is TRBV12-3 or TRBV12-4, the J call TRBJ2-1, with 7 bases that match TRBD2. CDR3 length: 12 residues. J lost 12 bases, V lost 5 bases, and 7 bases had no gene match. CDR3 sequence (DNA): TGTGCCAGCAGTCTCTTTACGGGGGGGCAGTTCTTC. It translates to CASSLFTGGQFF.

In its sample, this clone was seen once. The chain links TRBV27 to TRBJ1-2, with D uncertain. The CDR3 is made up of 16 amino acids. Germline CDR1 reads MNHEY; CDR2 reads SMNVEV (reference sequence). Trimming removed 2 bases from V and 3 bases from J, with 16 bases in between. The CDR3 sequence: CASSLMGGGDDYGYTF. In DNA form, the CDR3 reads TGTGCCAGCAGTTTAATGGGAGGTGGGGATGACTATGGCTACACCTTC.

This clone occurred once. This rearrangement joins TRBV4-1 to TRBJ1-5; D uncertain. The germline V gene has CDR1 MGHRA and CDR2 YSYEKL. The CDR3 totals 15 residues. V gave up 4 bases and J gave up 0 bases, with 10 bases separating them. This CDR3 is CASSPTYNSNQPQHF. CDR3 coding DNA: TGCGCCAGCAGCCCGACATACAATAGCAATCAGCCCCAGCATTTT.

This chain links TRBV3-1 (or the pseudogene TRBV3-2) with TRBJ2-7, with 12 bases that match TRBD1. V shed 3 bases and J 5 bases; nucleotides not matched to a gene: 5. This CDR3 contains 15 residues. Germline V gene sequence: CDR1 LGHDT, CDR2 YNNKEL (reference sequence). The CDR3 coding sequence is TGTGCCAGCAGCCACACCGGGACAGGGGGCAACGAGCAGTACTTC. This sequence encodes CASSHTGTGGNEQYF.

This chain joins TRBV11-2 and TRBJ2-7; possibly TRBD1 for D (5 bases). The V and J ends lost 3 bases and 4 bases respectively, with 13 bases between them. CDR3 size: 14 residues. Germline V gives CDR1 SGHAT, CDR2 FQNNGV. CDR3 loop: CASSLGRDWYEQYF. The CDR3 DNA reads TGTGCCAGCAGCTTGGGCAGGGATTGGTACGAGCAGTACTTC.

The chain combines TRBV19 with TRBJ2-1, with D uncertain. The CDR3 has 13 residues. CDR1 is LNHDA, CDR2 SQIVND, per germline (reference sequence). V lost 5 bases and J lost 3, with 8 bases in between. The chain's CDR3 is CASSYTGYNEQFF. The CDR3 DNA follows: TGTGCCAGTAGTTACACGGGCTACAATGAGCAGTTCTTC. The full variable domain, with the rest looked up from reference TRBV19 and TRBJ2-1, is DGGITQSPKYLFRKEGQNVTLSCEQNLNHDAMYWYRQDPGQGLRLIYYSQIVNDFQKGDIAEGYSVSREKKESFPLTVTSAQKNPTAFYLCASSYTGYNEQFFGPGTRLTVL.

This clone has more than one count but fewer than ten. J is TRBJ1-1 and V is TRBV29-1; 7 positions agree with TRBD1. Trimming removed 7 bases from V and 10 bases from J; junction bases left unmatched: 9. Per germline, CDR1 SQVTM and CDR2 ANQGSEA. The CDR3 is made up of 11 amino acids. The CDR3 DNA sequence: TGCAGCGCCGGGACAGATTTTAGAGCTTTCTTT. Its translation is CSAGTDFRAFF. The whole variable domain, remainder taken from reference TRBV29-1 and TRBJ1-1, is SAVISQKPSRDICQRGTSLTIQCQVDSQVTMMFWYRQQPGQSLTLIATANQGSEATYESGFVIDKFPISRPNLTFSTLTVSNMSPEDSSIYLCSAGTDFRAFFGQGTRLTVV.